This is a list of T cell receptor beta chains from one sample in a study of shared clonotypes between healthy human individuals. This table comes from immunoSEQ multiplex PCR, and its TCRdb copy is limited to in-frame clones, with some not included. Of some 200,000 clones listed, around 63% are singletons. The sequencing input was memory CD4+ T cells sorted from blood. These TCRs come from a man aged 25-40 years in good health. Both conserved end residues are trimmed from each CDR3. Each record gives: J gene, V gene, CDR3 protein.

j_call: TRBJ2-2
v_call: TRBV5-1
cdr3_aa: ASSPTAGTALKFTGELF

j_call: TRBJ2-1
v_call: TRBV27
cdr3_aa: ASSKEAGWGSEQF

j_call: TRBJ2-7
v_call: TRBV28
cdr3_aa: ASSLQGWGSYEQY

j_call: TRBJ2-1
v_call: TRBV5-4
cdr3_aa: ASSLGLLAGNGEQF

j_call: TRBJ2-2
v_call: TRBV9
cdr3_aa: ASSATGELF

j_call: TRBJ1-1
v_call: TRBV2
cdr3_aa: ASSELGYRNTEAF

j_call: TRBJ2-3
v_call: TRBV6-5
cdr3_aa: ATSLTTDTQY

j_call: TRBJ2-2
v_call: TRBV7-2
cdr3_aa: ASNRVPTGELF

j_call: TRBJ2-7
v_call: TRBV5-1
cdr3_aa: ASTAAYTYEQY

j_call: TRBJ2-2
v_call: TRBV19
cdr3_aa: ASSIQGATGELF

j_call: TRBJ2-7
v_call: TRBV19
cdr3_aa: ASSRDRDGHEQY

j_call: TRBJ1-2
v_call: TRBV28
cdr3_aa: ASSTPSSGIYGYT

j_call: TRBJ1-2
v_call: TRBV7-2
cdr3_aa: ASSYTTGESVYGYT

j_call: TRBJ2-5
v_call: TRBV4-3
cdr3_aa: ASSQGGSQETQY

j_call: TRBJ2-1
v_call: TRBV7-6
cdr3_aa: ASSLLGSSYNEQF

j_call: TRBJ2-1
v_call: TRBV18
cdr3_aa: ASSPLSYNEQF

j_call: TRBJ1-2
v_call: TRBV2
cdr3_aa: ASSITGGGYT

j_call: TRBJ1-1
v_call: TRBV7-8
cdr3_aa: ASSHTGTNTEAF

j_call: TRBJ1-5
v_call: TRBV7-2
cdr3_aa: ASVRGNQPQH

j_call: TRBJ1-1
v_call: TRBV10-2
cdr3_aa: ASSSAMNTEAF

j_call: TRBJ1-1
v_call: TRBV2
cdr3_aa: ASIGTGRNTEAF

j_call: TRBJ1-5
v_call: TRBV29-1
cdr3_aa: SVGQGANQPQH

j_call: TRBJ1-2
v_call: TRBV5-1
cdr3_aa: ASSLEGGAGGYT

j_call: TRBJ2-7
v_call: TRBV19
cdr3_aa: ASSGGSGGEQY

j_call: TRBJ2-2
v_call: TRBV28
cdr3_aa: ASSLDLAIGFTGELF

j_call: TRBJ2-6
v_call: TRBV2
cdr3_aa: ARKKRVPLSSGANVLT

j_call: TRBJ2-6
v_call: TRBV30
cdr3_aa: AWSVGLWKANVLT

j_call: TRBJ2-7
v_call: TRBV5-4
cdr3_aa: ASSLQGRFAEQY

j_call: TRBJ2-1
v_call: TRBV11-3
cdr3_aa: ASSLGGLYNEQF

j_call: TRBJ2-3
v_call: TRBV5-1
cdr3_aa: ASSLANTDTQY

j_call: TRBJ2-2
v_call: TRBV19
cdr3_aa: ASRLAGMNTGELF

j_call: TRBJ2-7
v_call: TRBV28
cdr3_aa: ATQGNSYEQY

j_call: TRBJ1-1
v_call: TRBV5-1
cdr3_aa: ASSLASENTEAF

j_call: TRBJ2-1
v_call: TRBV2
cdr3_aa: ASSARANEQF

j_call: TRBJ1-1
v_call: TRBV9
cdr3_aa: ASSAEGTANTEAF

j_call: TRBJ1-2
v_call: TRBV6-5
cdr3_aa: ASSIATGYGYT

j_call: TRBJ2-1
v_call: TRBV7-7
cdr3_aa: ASSLGLYNEQF

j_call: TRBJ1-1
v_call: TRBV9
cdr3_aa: ASSVATGGLMNTEAF

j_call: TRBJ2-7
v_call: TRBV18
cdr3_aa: ASSASGRSSYEQY

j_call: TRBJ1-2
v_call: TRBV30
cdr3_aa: AWSVRRAGGYT

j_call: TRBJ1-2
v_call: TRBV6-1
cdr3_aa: ASSETGIYGYT

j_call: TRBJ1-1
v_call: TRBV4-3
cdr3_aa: ASSQGLRTEAF

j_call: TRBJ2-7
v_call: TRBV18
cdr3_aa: ASSPGRLWEQY

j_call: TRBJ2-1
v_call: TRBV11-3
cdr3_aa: ASSLVSVGPGGGKQF

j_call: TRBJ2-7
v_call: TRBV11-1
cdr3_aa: ASSLQRGYEQY

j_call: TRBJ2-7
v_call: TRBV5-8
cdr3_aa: ASTGTSLSYEQY

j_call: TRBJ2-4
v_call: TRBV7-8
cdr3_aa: ASSLDRLNIQY

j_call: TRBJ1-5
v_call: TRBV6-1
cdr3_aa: ASHVGIGQPQH